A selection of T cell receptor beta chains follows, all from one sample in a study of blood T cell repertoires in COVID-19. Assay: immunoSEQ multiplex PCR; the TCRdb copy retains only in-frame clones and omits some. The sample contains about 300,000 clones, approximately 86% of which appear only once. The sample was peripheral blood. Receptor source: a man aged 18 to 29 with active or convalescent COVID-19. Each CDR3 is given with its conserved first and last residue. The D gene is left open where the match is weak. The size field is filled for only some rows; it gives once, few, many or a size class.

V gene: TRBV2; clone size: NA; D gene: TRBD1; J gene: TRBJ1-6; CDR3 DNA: TGTGCCAGCAGTGATAACCCTCCTACAGGGGCCGCCTACTCACCCCTCCACTTT; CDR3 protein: CASSDNPPTGAAYSPLHF
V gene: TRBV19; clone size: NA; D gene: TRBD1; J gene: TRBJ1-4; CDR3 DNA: TGTGCCAGTAGTATATTTCTCGGCCAGGGGGATGGAAAACTGTTTTTT; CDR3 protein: CASSIFLGQGDGKLFF
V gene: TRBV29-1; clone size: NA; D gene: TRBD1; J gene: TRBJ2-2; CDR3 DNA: TGCAGCGTTGCAGGGGGCACCGGGGAGCTGTTTTTT; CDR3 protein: CSVAGGTGELFF
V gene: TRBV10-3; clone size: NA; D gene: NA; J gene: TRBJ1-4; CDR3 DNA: TGTGCCATCAGTGAGTCAGGGGGTGGCGGAACTAATGAAAAACTGTTTTTT; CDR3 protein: CAISESGGGGTNEKLFF
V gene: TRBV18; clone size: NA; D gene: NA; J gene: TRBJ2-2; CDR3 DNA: TGTGCCAGCTCACCGAGGGAAACCGGGGAGCTGTTTTTT; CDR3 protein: CASSPRETGELFF
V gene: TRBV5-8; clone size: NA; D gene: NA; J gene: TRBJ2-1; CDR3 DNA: TGTGCCAGCAGAACCACAGGGTATGGCTCCTACAATGAGCAGTTCTTC; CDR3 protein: CASRTTGYGSYNEQFF
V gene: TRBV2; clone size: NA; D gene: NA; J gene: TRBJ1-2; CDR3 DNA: TGTGCCATAAAGCTAACAGAGATCTATGGCTACACCTTC; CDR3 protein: CAIKLTEIYGYTF
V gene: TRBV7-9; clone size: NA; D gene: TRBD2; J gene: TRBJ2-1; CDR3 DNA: TGTGCCAGCAGCCTGCGACTAGCGGGGGAAAGGCAGTTCTTC; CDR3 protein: CASSLRLAGERQFF
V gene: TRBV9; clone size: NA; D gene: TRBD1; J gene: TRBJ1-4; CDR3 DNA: TGTGCCAGCAGCGTAGGACTCAGGGGGCTGGGTGAAAAACTGTTTTTT; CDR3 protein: CASSVGLRGLGEKLFF
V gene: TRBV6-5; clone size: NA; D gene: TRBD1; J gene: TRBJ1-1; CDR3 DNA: TGTGCCAGCAGTAAGGAAAACAGGGGAGGAACTGAAGCTTTCTTT; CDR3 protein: CASSKENRGGTEAFF
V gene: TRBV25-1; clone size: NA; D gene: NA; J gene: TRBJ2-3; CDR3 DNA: TGTGCCAGCAGTGAAATTGTGTTGGGAGGCACAGATACGCAGTATTTT; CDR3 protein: CASSEIVLGGTDTQYF
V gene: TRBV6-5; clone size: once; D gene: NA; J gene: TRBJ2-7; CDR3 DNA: TGTGCCAGCAGTTACAGAGGGTCCGGCTCCTACGAGCAGTACTTC; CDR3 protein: CASSYRGSGSYEQYF
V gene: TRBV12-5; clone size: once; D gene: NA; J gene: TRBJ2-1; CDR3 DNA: TGTGCTAGTGCCCCGGACACATTATACAATGAGCAGTTCTTC; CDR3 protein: CASAPDTLYNEQFF
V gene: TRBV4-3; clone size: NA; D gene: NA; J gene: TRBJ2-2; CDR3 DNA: TGCGCCAGCAGCCAAGTAGAGAACGGAGCCGGGGAGCTGTTTTTT; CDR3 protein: CASSQVENGAGELFF
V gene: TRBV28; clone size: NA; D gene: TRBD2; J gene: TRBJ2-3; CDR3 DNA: TGTGCCAGCAGTTCCAGACTAGCGGGAGAATTTAGCACAGATACGCAGTATTTT; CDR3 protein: CASSSRLAGEFSTDTQYF
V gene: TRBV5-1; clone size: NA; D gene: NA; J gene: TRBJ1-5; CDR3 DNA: TGCGCCAGCAGCTTGGGGGCAGGTGGTCAGCCCCAGCATTTT; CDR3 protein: CASSLGAGGQPQHF
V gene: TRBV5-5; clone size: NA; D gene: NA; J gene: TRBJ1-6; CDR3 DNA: TGTGCCAGCAGCCCTGCCGGGTCCAGGGTTCTGTCACCCCTCCACTTT; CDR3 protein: CASSPAGSRVLSPLHF
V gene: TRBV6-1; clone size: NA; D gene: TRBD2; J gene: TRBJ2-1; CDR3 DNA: TGTGCCAGCAGTAAAGTTCCTAGCGGCGGGGAGTGGAGTGAGCAGTTCTTC; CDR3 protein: CASSKVPSGGEWSEQFF
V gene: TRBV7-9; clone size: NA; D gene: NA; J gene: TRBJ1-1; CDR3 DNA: TGTGCCAGCAGCTTTCAGGGGTGGACTGAAGCTTTCTTT; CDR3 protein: CASSFQGWTEAFF
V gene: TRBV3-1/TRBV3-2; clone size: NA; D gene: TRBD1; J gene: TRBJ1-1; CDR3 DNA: TGTGCCAGCAGCCAACGGACAGGGAACACTGAAGCTTTCTTT; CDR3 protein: CASSQRTGNTEAFF
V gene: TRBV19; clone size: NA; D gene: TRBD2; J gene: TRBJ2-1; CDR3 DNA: TGTGCCAGTAGTATAGGTGCTAGCGGGAGTTTACGCGAGCAGTTCTTC; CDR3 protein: CASSIGASGSLREQFF
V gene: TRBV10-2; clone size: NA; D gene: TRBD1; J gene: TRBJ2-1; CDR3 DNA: TGCGCCAGCAGTGAGTACAGGGGCAGCTACAATGAGCAGTTCTTC; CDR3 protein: CASSEYRGSYNEQFF
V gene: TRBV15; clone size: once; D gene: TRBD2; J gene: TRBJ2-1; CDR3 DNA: TGTGCCACCAGCACTCGACTAGCGGGGGGCCGGGACAATGAGCAGTTCTTC; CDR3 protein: CATSTRLAGGRDNEQFF
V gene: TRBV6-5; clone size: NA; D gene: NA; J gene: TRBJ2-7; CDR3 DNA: TGTGCCAGCAGTTCATCCTACGGACTCATTCCAGGGCAGTACTTC; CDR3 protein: CASSSSYGLIPGQYF
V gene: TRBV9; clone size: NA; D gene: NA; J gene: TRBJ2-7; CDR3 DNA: TGTGCCAGCAGCGTAGGATTGTCGCGGGATGCCTACGAGCAGTACTTC; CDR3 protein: CASSVGLSRDAYEQYF